The 20 T cell receptor beta chains listed next were all sequenced from one sample in a study of identical twins. Each CDR3 protein gets one entry after TCRdb re-called the 5' RACE reads with MiXCR. The sample records some 690,000 distinct CDR3 sequences, around 20% being singletons. This same sample was also part of a study on T cells expressing NK-cell markers.

Sequenced input: PBMCs. The receptors shown here come from a woman aged 18-35 years in good health.

In its sample, this clonotype was seen a few times. The chain employs TRBV6-1 and TRBJ2-2; TRBD1 matches at 7 bases. V lost 6 bases, J lost 4 bases, and 14 bases stayed unmatched. Germline CDR1 reads MNHNS; CDR2 reads SASEGT. The CDR3 length is 17 residues. DNA of the CDR3: TGTGCCAGCAGCAAGAGAAGAGACAGGGCATCCACCGGGGAGCTGTTTTTT. Amino acid sequence: CASSKRRDRASTGELFF.

The chain couples TRBV20-1 to TRBJ2-1, with D perhaps matching TRBD1 (6 bases). V gave up 6 bases and J gave up 0 bases, with 12 bases separating them. From germline, CDR1 is DFQATT and CDR2 SNEGSKA (reference sequence). CDR3 length equals 14 residues. CDR3 DNA sequence: TGCAGTGCAACCACAGGGAGCTCCTACAATGAGCAGTTCTTC. As protein: CSATTGSSYNEQFF.

This clonotype was counted at least ten times. The V and J genes are TRBV29-1 and TRBJ1-1, with no clear D. Trimming shortened V by 0 bases and J by 0 bases, and 2 bases separated the two germline ends. The CDR3 runs to 12 residues. CDR1 and CDR2 (germline): SQVTM, ANQGSEA. The CDR3 spells CSVEDMNTEAFF. In nucleotides, the CDR3 is TGCAGCGTTGAAGATATGAACACTGAAGCTTTCTTT.

This clonotype appeared a few times. The V call is TRBV20-1, the J call TRBJ2-5, with D uncertain. This CDR3 has 13 residues. The V end was cut by 6 bases, the J end by 1 base, with 12 bases between. The germline V gene encodes CDR1 DFQATT and CDR2 SNEGSKA (reference sequence). CDR3 sequence reads: CSAPSRRQETQYF. CDR3 nucleotide sequence: TGCAGTGCCCCGAGCCGTCGCCAAGAGACCCAGTACTTC.

This clonotype was picked up a small number of times. This chain links TRBV18 with TRBJ2-1, with D possibly TRBD2 on 6 matching bases. CDR1 and CDR2 from the germline V gene are KGHSH and LQKENI. The CDR3 loop spans 14 amino acids. Trimming cost V 2 bases and J 4 bases, with 9 bases left between them. CDR3 amino acids: CASSPATSYNEQFF. DNA for the CDR3: TGTGCCAGCTCACCAGCGACTAGTTACAATGAGCAGTTCTTC.

The rearrangement uses TRBV14 and TRBJ1-2, with D unresolved. Germline lookup yields CDR1 SGHDN and CDR2 FVKESK. The CDR3 sequence is 14 residues long. Trimming shortened V by 3 bases and J by 3 bases, and 11 bases separated the two germline ends. The CDR3 sequence: CASSQRAFDYGYTF. The CDR3 bases are TGTGCCAGCAGCCAGAGGGCTTTCGACTATGGCTACACCTTC. The whole variable domain, filled in from reference TRBV14 and TRBJ1-2, reads EAGVTQFPSHSVIEKGQTVTLRCDPISGHDNLYWYRRVMGKEIKFLLHFVKESKQDESGMPNNRFLAERTGGTYSTLKVQPAELEDSGVYFCASSQRAFDYGYTFGSGTRLTVV.

The chain has TRBV7-9 and TRBJ2-7, with 13 bases fitting TRBD2. The CDR3 sequence is 16 residues long. The trim removed 5 bases at V and 7 bases at J, leaving 11 bases unmatched. Germline V gene lookup returns CDR1 SEHNR and CDR2 FQNEAQ (reference sequence). CDR3 sequence (DNA): TGTGCCAGCAGCCCCCGGCTACTAGCGGGAGGGGTGGAGCAGTACTTC. It is translated as CASSPRLLAGGVEQYF.

The gene calls are TRBV7-8 and TRBJ2-1; 8 bases are a match to TRBD2. Germline V gene lookup returns CDR1 SGHVS and CDR2 FQNEAQ. The CDR3 consists of 16 residues. The V segment lost 5 bases and the J segment 0 bases; nucleotides outside the gene matches: 6. The CDR3 nucleotides are TGTGCCAGCAGCCCCAGAGCGGGGGTCTCCTACAATGAGCAGTTCTTC. As protein: CASSPRAGVSYNEQFF. The entire variable domain, with the rest obtained from reference TRBV7-8 and TRBJ2-1, is as follows: GAGVSQSPRYKVAKRGQDVALRCDPISGHVSLFWYQQALGQGPEFLTYFQNEAQLDKSGLPSDRFFAERPEGSVSTLKIQRTQQEDSAVYLCASSPRAGVSYNEQFFGPGTRLTVL.

This clonotype has at least ten counts. The rearrangement joins TRBV18 to TRBJ2-3; 7 nucleotides agree with TRBD1. V dropped 4 bases and J dropped 5; count of bases not matched to a gene: 12. This CDR3 spans 16 amino acids. The germline V gene encodes CDR1 KGHSH and CDR2 LQKENI. The DNA for the CDR3 is TGTGCCAGCTCACTGAAGAACAGGGGTCTTTTAGATACGCAGTATTTT. Translated, it gives CASSLKNRGLLDTQYF.

This chain links TRBV3-1 with TRBJ2-1; TRBD1 or TRBD2 may be the D gene (5 bases each). V gave up 4 bases and J gave up 8 bases, with 12 bases separating them. CDR1 and CDR2 (germline): LGHDT, YNNKEL (reference sequence). The CDR3 is 13 amino acids. The DNA of the CDR3 is TGTGCCAGCAGCCTTTGGGACGGTGATGAGCAGTTCTTC. Translation gives CASSLWDGDEQFF.

V gene TRBV7-9 combines with J gene TRBJ2-2; D might be TRBD2 (6 bases). CDR1 is SEHNR and CDR2 is FQNEAQ in the germline V gene (reference sequence). The CDR3 has 15 amino acids. V was trimmed by 5 bases and J by 3 bases, leaving 13 bases between them. The CDR3 sequence: CASSRRDFYTGELFF. In DNA, the CDR3 is TGTGCCAGCAGCCGTCGGGACTTCTACACCGGGGAGCTGTTTTTT.

This clonotype was picked up a small number of times. This rearrangement joins TRBV12-3 or TRBV12-4 to TRBJ2-6; D possibly corresponds to TRBD1 (5 bases). Between the trimmed V and J ends, which lost 6 bases and 0 bases, there was a span of 12 bases. This CDR3 is 16 amino acids long. The CDR3 reads CASRHTTVSGANVLTF. CDR3 in DNA: TGTGCCAGCAGACACACGACAGTCTCTGGGGCCAACGTCCTGACTTTC.

The V call is TRBV12-3 or TRBV12-4, the J call TRBJ2-4, with TRBD1 matching 10 bases. This CDR3 has 13 amino acids. V lost 6 bases to trimming and J lost 9 bases; unmatched junction nucleotides: 5. This CDR3 is CASSFGTGVIQYF. The CDR3 coding sequence is TGTGCCAGCAGCTTCGGGACAGGGGTCATTCAGTACTTC.

This clonotype was recorded at least ten times. The chain combines TRBV9 with TRBJ2-6, with a possible D match to TRBD2 (5 bases). Germline V gene sequence: CDR1 SGDLS, CDR2 YYNGEE. V lost 4 bases, J lost 0 bases, and 11 bases lay in between. The CDR3 extends over 16 amino acids. CDR3 sequence (DNA): TGTGCCAGCAGCATAATAGCGAACTCTGGGGCCAACGTCCTGACTTTC. It codes for CASSIIANSGANVLTF.

The rearrangement uses TRBV11-2 and TRBJ1-6; tentatively, D is TRBD1 (6 bases). With 4 bases removed from V and 7 bases from J, the gap between germline ends came to 17 bases. The V gene's germline CDR1 is SGHAT and CDR2 FQNNGV. This CDR3 region has 16 residues. CDR3 in DNA: TGTGCCAGCAGCTCCCCCCCGACAGGCGCCAATTCACCCCTCCACTTT. Translating it yields CASSSPPTGANSPLHF.

The V and J genes are TRBV6-1 and TRBJ1-4; TRBD1 might be the D (6 bases). The CDR3 loop spans 15 amino acids. V was pared by 8 bases and J by 0 bases, with 13 bases between. Germline V gene data show CDR1 as MNHNS and CDR2 as SASEGT. The CDR3 protein is CASGQGFTTNEKLFF. DNA for the CDR3: TGTGCCAGCGGTCAGGGGTTTACAACTAATGAAAAACTGTTTTTT.

The chain has TRBV5-4 and TRBJ2-3; 12 bases are shared with TRBD2. The V gene end was trimmed by 1 base and the J gene end by 3 bases; junction bases not matched to a gene: 3. CDR1 and CDR2 (germline): SGHNT, YYREEE (reference sequence). The CDR3 is made up of 16 amino acids. CDR3 sequence reads: CASSLRTSGETDTQYF. CDR3 nucleotides: TGTGCCAGCAGCTTGAGGACTAGCGGGGAGACAGATACGCAGTATTTT.

This clonotype was detected ten times or more. The rearrangement links TRBV6-5 to TRBJ2-3, with TRBD2 matching 10 bases. V shed 4 bases, J shed 4 bases, and the junction held 5 bases outside the gene matches. The germline V gene encodes CDR1 MNHEY and CDR2 SVGAGI. The CDR3 is 15 residues long. Here the CDR3 DNA reads TGTGCCAGCAGTTTTGGACTAGCGGAGGCAGATACGCAGTATTTT. This sequence encodes CASSFGLAEADTQYF.

The chain uses TRBV11-3 and TRBJ2-2; 9 nucleotides line up with TRBD1. The CDR3 has 15 residues. The V segment lost 5 bases and the J segment 7 bases; nucleotides outside the gene matches: 8. Germline lookup yields CDR1 SGHNT and CDR2 YENEEA. The CDR3 nucleotides read TGTGCCAGCAGCCATCAGACAGGGGGTGACGGGGAGCTGTTTTTT. Residues: CASSHQTGGDGELFF.

The gene calls are TRBV7-2 and TRBJ2-5; D is possibly TRBD1 or TRBD2 (5 bases each). Trimming removed 5 bases from V and 13 bases from J, with 26 bases in between. This CDR3 spans 15 amino acids. CDR1 and CDR2 from the germline V gene are SGHTA and FQGNSA. The CDR3 region has the DNA TGTGCCAGCAGCCCACGGGTAGCGAGCCCGGTGGGGCCGTACTTC. This codes for CASSPRVASPVGPYF.